The TCR beta chain described here comes from a study of OX40 agonist ivuxolimab in advanced cancers. Across the whole study: An anti-OX40 (CD134) antibody with agonistic activity, ivuxolimab, was administered to patients. Every 2 weeks, patients received ivuxolimab intravenously, dosed at 0.01 to 10 mg/kg. General study points: In the expanded peripheral T cells, antigen specificity was never determined. In CD8+ T cells, expanded clones were on average more numerous than in CD4+.

The V end was cut by 1 base, the J end by 0 bases, with 10 bases between. Germline V gene data show CDR1 as SGHKS and CDR2 as YYEKEE (reference sequence). This CDR3 has 15 residues. As to this clone: Antigen: not known.

Sequencing was performed with immunoSEQ multiplex PCR; in TCRdb, only in-frame clones are kept and a portion is missing. The sample yields around 65,000 clones, approximately 90% seen once. Here the sequenced sample was CD4+ or CD8+ T cells sorted from blood, taken in a trial of the OX40 agonist ivuxolimab. The sequence was collected from an adult with an advanced solid tumor such as melanoma, head and neck, liver or kidney cancer. V gene TRBV5-5 combines with J gene TRBJ1-1; D not resolved. The CDR3 region is CASSLYLVMNTEAFF. CDR3 bases: TGTGCCAGCAGCTTGTATTTAGTTATGAACACTGAAGCTTTCTTT.